The TCR beta chain under discussion was sequenced for a study of CD8 T cells in Susac syndrome. Stable or active relapsing-remitting multiple sclerosis, untreated and meeting revised McDonald criteria, defined the controls. The authors negatively isolated CD8+ and CD4+ T cells and FACS-enriched TEMRA cells. This CDR3 has 14 residues. Between the trimmed V and J ends, which lost 2 bases and 5 bases, there was a span of 12 bases. Germline V gene data show CDR1 as MNHEY and CDR2 as SVGAGI. Random hexamers primed reverse transcription of about 0.45 to 1 ug RNA. TCRdb fed the immunoSEQ multiplex PCR reads into MiXCR, producing one record per CDR3 protein. The sample lists 150,000 to 200,000 distinct CDR3 sequences; over 85% were seen once. As regards this clonotype: Its antigen is not known.

Study results and limitations: By the study's own acknowledgment, its TCR sequencing and HLA analysis included relatively few individuals.

The sample was CD4+ T cells from PBMCs. The sequence was obtained from a human donor with multiple sclerosis. The chain links TRBV6-5 to TRBJ1-2; no reliable D call. CDR3 sequence (DNA): TGTGCCAGCAGTTACCGCTCCCGGGGTTATGGCTACACCTTC. The encoded protein is CASSYRSRGYGYTF.